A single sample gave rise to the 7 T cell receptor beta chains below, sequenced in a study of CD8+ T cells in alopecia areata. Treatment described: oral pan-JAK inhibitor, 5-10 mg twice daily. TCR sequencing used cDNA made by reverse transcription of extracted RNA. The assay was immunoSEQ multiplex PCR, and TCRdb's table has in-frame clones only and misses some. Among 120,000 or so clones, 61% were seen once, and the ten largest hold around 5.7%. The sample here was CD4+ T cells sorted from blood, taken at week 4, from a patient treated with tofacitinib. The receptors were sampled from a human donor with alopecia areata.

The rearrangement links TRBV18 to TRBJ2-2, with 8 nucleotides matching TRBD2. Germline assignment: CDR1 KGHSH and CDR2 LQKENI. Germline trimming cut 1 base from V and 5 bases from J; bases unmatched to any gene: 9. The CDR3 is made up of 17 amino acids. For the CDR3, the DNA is TGTGCCAGCTCACCACAGGGCGGGAGGCCAGGAACCGGGGAGCTGTTTTTT. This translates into CASSPQGGRPGTGELFF.

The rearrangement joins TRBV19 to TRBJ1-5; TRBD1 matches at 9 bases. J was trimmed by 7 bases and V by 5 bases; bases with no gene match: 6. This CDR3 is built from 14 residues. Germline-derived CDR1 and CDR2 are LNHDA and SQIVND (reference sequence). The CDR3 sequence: CASSATGGGQPQHF. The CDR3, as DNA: TGTGCCAGTAGTGCCACAGGGGGCGGACAGCCCCAGCATTTT.

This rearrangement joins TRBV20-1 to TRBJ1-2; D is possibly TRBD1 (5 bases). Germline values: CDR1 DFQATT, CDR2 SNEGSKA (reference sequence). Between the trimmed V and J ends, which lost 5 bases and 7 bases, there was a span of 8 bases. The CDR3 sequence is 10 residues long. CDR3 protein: CSARGGGYTF. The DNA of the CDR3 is TGCAGTGCTCGGGGGGGTGGCTACACCTTC.

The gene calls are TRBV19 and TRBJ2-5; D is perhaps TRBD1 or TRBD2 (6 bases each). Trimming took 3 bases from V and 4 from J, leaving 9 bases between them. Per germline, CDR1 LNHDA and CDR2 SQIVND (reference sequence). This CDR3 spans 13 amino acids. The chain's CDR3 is CASSIGGLETQYF. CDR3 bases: TGTGCCAGTAGTATCGGGGGCCTAGAGACCCAGTACTTC.

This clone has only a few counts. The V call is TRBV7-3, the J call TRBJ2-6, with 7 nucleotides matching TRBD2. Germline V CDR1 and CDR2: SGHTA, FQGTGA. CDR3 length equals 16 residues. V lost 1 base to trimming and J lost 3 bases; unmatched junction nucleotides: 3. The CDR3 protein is CASSLMPSGGANVLTF. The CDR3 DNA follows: TGTGCCAGCAGCTTAATGCCTAGCGGTGGGGCCAACGTCCTGACTTTC.

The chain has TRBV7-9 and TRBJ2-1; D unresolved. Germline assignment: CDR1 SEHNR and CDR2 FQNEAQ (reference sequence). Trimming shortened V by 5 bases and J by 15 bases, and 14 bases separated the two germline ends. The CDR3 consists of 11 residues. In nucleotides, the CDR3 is TGTGCCAGCAGCGATGGACGGTGGCGGTTCTTC. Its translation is CASSDGRWRFF.

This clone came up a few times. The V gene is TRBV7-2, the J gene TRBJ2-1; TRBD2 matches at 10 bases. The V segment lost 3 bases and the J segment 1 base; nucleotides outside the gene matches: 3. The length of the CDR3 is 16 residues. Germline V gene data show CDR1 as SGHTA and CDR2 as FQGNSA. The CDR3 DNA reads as TGTGCCAGCAGCTTCCTAGCGGGAGATTCCTACAATGAGCAGTTCTTC. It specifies CASSFLAGDSYNEQFF.